The next 8 T cell receptor beta chains were all read from a single sample in a study of shared clonotypes between healthy human individuals. Clones were read by immunoSEQ multiplex PCR, and TCRdb kept only the in-frame ones, dropping some. Among approximately 2,300,000 clones listed, about nine tenths were seen once. The sequenced sample consisted of naive CD4+ T cells from PBMCs. Documented subset: CD45RA+ positively selected. These receptors originate from a young man in good health. Some clones in this sample may be carry-over from other donors' samples.

The rearrangement joins TRBV28 to TRBJ2-5; either TRBD1 or TRBD2 may supply D (6 bases each). V lost 1 base to trimming and J lost 9 bases, with 15 bases between them. The CDR3 consists of 14 residues. CDR1 and CDR2 (germline): MDHEN, SYDVKM. The chain's CDR3 is CASSLSGGGTAQYF. Here the CDR3 DNA reads TGTGCCAGCAGTTTATCCGGAGGGGGGACGGCCCAGTACTTC.

The chain combines TRBV6-1 with TRBJ2-7, with D perhaps matching TRBD1 or TRBD2 (5 bases each). Germline CDR1 and CDR2: MNHNS and SASEGT. Deletions cut 4 bases from V and 1 base from J, with 11 bases between. The CDR3 runs 14 residues. CDR3 loop: CASSGETVSYEQYF. The CDR3 bases are TGTGCCAGCAGTGGGGAGACAGTTTCCTACGAGCAGTACTTC.

For the CDR3, the DNA is TGTGCCAGCAGTTCCGCGGGGCACGGCACTGAAGCTTTCTTT. Protein product: CASSSAGHGTEAFF. The rearrangement uses TRBV6-5 and TRBJ1-1; D perhaps matches TRBD1 (5 bases). Per the germline V gene, CDR1 is MNHEY and CDR2 is SVGAGI. This CDR3 has 14 amino acids. Trimming took 4 bases from V and 4 from J, leaving 13 bases between them.

This clone has a single count. The chain joins TRBV18 to TRBJ1-5, with D possibly being TRBD1 (5 bases). From germline, CDR1 is KGHSH and CDR2 LQKENI. Trimming removed 6 bases at V and 3 bases at J, with 15 bases between. The length of the CDR3 is 15 residues. DNA of the CDR3: TGTGCCAGCTCCACGGGGGGTACTAACAATCAGCCCCAGCATTTT. Its protein is CASSTGGTNNQPQHF.

Notes on this clone: At the DNA level, this CDR3 is encoded by other sequences in the same sample as well. Written as DNA, the CDR3 is TGTGCCAGCAGCCTCGGCCTAGCGGGACGTGGAGAGACCCAGTACTTC. It encodes CASSLGLAGRGETQYF. The gene calls are TRBV11-2 and TRBJ2-5; 9 positions agree with TRBD2. Germline CDR1 reads SGHAT; CDR2 reads FQNNGV. The length of the CDR3 is 16 residues. The junction had 11 bases not matched to a gene; V was cut back by 5 bases and J by 4 bases.

The chain combines TRBV5-4 with TRBJ2-7, with TRBD2 identical over 10 bases. Germline CDR1 and CDR2: SGHNT and YYREEE (reference sequence). With V trimmed by 2 bases and J by 7 bases, 9 bases remained unmatched. This CDR3 is built from 15 residues. CDR3 DNA sequence: TGTGCCAGCAGCTTAGGTCTAGCGGGAGTTCAAGAGCAGTACTTC. It specifies CASSLGLAGVQEQYF.

On this clone itself: The same CDR3 also results from other DNA sequences found in this sample. J is TRBJ2-7 and V is TRBV30, with a possible D match to TRBD2 (6 bases). The CDR3 has 11 residues. Trimming shortened V by 3 bases and J by 6 bases, and 9 bases separated the two germline ends. Germline V gene lookup returns CDR1 GTSNPN and CDR2 SVGIG (reference sequence). CDR3 sequence: CAWSWGGEQYF. Here the CDR3 DNA reads TGTGCCTGGAGCTGGGGAGGCGAGCAGTACTTC.

This chain uses TRBV28 with TRBJ1-2, with D uncertain. V dropped 7 bases and J dropped 8 bases, with 14 bases sitting between them. Germline V lookup: CDR1 MDHEN, CDR2 SYDVKM. The CDR3 loop spans 12 amino acids. This CDR3 reads CASKGDALGYTF. CDR3 coding DNA: TGTGCCAGCAAAGGAGACGCGTTGGGCTACACCTTC.